These 15 T cell receptor beta chains share one sample of origin, sequenced in a study of T cell repertoires in cytomegalovirus infection. Each CDR3 protein is one row after TCRdb ran MiXCR on the reads. The profile shows about 490,000 distinct CDR3 sequences, approximately 26% of them singletons. The sample was PBMCs. All receptors derive from a human donor in good health (CMV status not recorded). Some clones in this sample may be carry-over from other donors' samples.

This clonotype was counted ten times or more. The gene calls are TRBV7-2 and TRBJ1-1, with TRBD1 matching 9 bases. There are 16 residues in the CDR3. Germline V gene lookup returns CDR1 SGHTA and CDR2 FQGNSA. Trimming cost V 6 bases and J 1 base; bases outside gene matches: 9. DNA for the CDR3: TGTGCCAGCAGACTACTACAGGGGGCGAAGAACACTGAAGCTTTCTTT. It codes for CASRLLQGAKNTEAFF.

The rearrangement uses TRBV29-1 and TRBJ2-5; 8 bases fit TRBD1. The CDR3 loop spans 11 amino acids. Germline CDR1 is SQVTM and CDR2 is ANQGSEA. V shed 7 bases, J shed 5 bases, and the junction held 3 bases outside the gene matches. The CDR3 reads CSAWTGETQYF. The CDR3 coding sequence is TGCAGCGCTTGGACAGGGGAGACCCAGTACTTC.

This clonotype was picked up many times. The chain joins TRBV7-2 to TRBJ1-4; D unresolved. CDR3 size: 14 residues. Trimming took off 4 bases at V and 8 bases at J, with 14 bases between the two ends. Germline V CDR1 and CDR2: SGHTA, FQGNSA. The chain's CDR3 is CASSSPPPGEKLFF. The CDR3 DNA reads as TGTGCCAGCAGCTCCCCGCCCCCGGGGGAAAAACTGTTTTTT. Drawing the rest from reference TRBV7-2 and TRBJ1-4, the complete variable domain is GAGVSQSPSNKVTEKGKDVELRCDPISGHTALYWYRQSLGQGLEFLIYFQGNSAPDKSGLPSDRFSAERTGGSVSTLTIQRTQQEDSAVYLCASSSPPPGEKLFFGSGTQLSVL.

The V call is TRBV25-1, the J call TRBJ1-2; D is uncertain. Germline CDR1 MGHDK, CDR2 SYGVNS. Trimming removed 5 bases at V and 7 bases at J, with 14 bases between. This CDR3 has 13 residues. As DNA, the CDR3 is TGTGCCAGCAGTCGATCCCGGGGAGCTGGCTACACCTTC. Residues: CASSRSRGAGYTF.

CDR3 region: CASTRPGGLAFEETQYF. DNA for the CDR3: TGTGCCAGCACCCGACCGGGGGGACTAGCGTTCGAAGAGACCCAGTACTTC. The J gene is TRBJ2-5, the V gene TRBV6-1, with 10 positions matching TRBD2. After removal of 7 bases from V and 3 bases from J, the junction contained 14 bases not matched to a gene. Per the germline V gene, CDR1 is MNHNS and CDR2 is SASEGT. CDR3 length: 17 amino acids.

The chain joins TRBV5-6 to TRBJ1-5; tentative D call: TRBD1 (5 bases). CDR3 length equals 15 residues. V was clipped by 5 bases and J by 6 bases, with 18 bases between them. Germline CDR1 reads SGHDT; CDR2 reads YYEEEE. The CDR3 loop is CASSLGTGFSQPQHF. The CDR3 region has the DNA TGTGCCAGCAGTTTAGGGACGGGGTTCAGTCAGCCCCAGCATTTT. Supplemented by reference TRBV5-6 and TRBJ1-5, the full variable domain reads DAGVTQSPTHLIKTRGQQVTLRCSPKSGHDTVSWYQQALGQGPQFIFQYYEEEERQRGNFPDRFSGHQFPNYSSELNVNALLLGDSALYLCASSLGTGFSQPQHFGDGTRLSIL.

This clonotype was seen more than once but under ten times. This chain connects TRBV28 to TRBJ1-4; D is ambiguous. The V gene's germline CDR1 is MDHEN and CDR2 SYDVKM. This CDR3 comprises 13 residues. Deletions cut 8 bases from V and 8 bases from J, with 15 bases between. CDR3 DNA sequence: TGTGCCAGCTTAGGGCAAGGTGGGGAAAAACTGTTTTTT. Translation: CASLGQGGEKLFF. The full variable domain, rest sourced from reference TRBV28 and TRBJ1-4, is DVKVTQSSRYLVKRTGEKVFLECVQDMDHENMFWYRQDPGLGLRLIYFSYDVKMKEKGDIPEGYSVSREKKERFSLILESASTNQTSMYLCASLGQGGEKLFFGSGTQLSVL.

CDR3 loop: CASRSQGADTDTQYF. The DNA for the CDR3 is TGTGCCAGCAGATCCCAGGGGGCGGACACAGATACGCAGTATTTT. The rearrangement uses TRBV28 and TRBJ2-3, with 8 positions matching TRBD1. Germline CDR1 MDHEN, CDR2 SYDVKM. The CDR3 runs to 15 residues. Trimming cost V 6 bases and J 2 bases; bases outside gene matches: 7.

The chain couples TRBV12-5 to TRBJ2-3, with D possibly TRBD2 on 5 matching bases. There are 14 residues in the CDR3. V lost 6 bases to trimming and J lost 12 bases, with 22 bases between them. CDR1 is LGHNT, CDR2 FRNRAP, per germline. The CDR3 DNA follows: TGTGCTAGTGGGAAATATACCCTAGCATCTAGTCAGTATTTT. This sequence encodes CASGKYTLASSQYF.

The sample holds a few counts of this clonotype. This sequence may be a read error, since a much larger clone differs from it by one base. The chain recombines TRBV7-9 with TRBJ2-5, with TRBD2 matching 7 bases. The CDR3 is made up of 13 amino acids. Losses at the gene ends were 3 bases for V and 5 bases for J; bases not matched to a gene: 3. Germline V gives CDR1 SEHNR, CDR2 FQNEAQ (reference sequence). The CDR3 DNA follows: TGTGCCAGCAGCTTCTGGGGGGGGGAGACCCAGTACTTC. This codes for CASSFWGGETQYF.

CDR3 DNA sequence: TGTGCCAGTATCGAGGGGACAGCTTTCTTT. Encoded protein: CASIEGTAFF. The V and J genes are TRBV19 and TRBJ1-1; TRBD1 might be the D (5 bases). CDR1 is LNHDA, CDR2 SQIVND, per germline (reference sequence). CDR3 length equals 10 residues. Between the trimmed V and J ends, which lost 7 bases and 10 bases, there was a span of 10 bases.

V usage is TRBV10-3 and J usage is TRBJ1-2; D ambiguous. This CDR3 has 14 amino acids. The ends were cut back, 0 bases at V and 8 bases at J, with 13 bases in the middle. CDR1 ENHRY and CDR2 SYGVKD come from the germline V gene. For the CDR3, the DNA is TGTGCCATCAGTGAGTCGGGGAACCTCTACGGCTACACCTTC. This encodes CAISESGNLYGYTF.

This clonotype was observed a few times. This chain connects TRBV24-1 to TRBJ2-3; D may be TRBD1 or TRBD2 (6 bases each). CDR1 and CDR2 from the germline V gene are KGHDR and SFDVKD. Trimming stripped 0 bases from V and 3 bases from J, with 9 bases between. The CDR3 length is 15 residues. The CDR3 nucleotides are TGTGCCACCAGTGATTTGGGAGGGGGGACAGATACGCAGTATTTT. It encodes CATSDLGGGTDTQYF.

This clonotype was found many times. The V call is TRBV7-2, the J call TRBJ2-6; a possible D gene is TRBD2 (6 bases). Germline CDR1 reads SGHTA; CDR2 reads FQGNSA. There are 17 residues in the CDR3. The V and J ends lost 5 bases and 0 bases respectively, with 14 bases between them. CDR3 residues: CASSRDWTLSGANVLTF. CDR3 DNA sequence: TGTGCCAGCAGCCGGGACTGGACGCTCTCTGGGGCCAACGTCCTGACTTTC.

The chain has TRBV9 and TRBJ1-2, with D possibly TRBD1 on 5 matching bases. Between the trimmed V and J ends, which lost 3 bases and 8 bases, there was a span of 23 bases. Looked up from germline, CDR1 is SGDLS and CDR2 is YYNGEE. The CDR3 length is 16 residues. Here the CDR3 DNA reads TGTGCCAGCAGCGAATCCAGGGAAACCACATATGGAGGCTACACCTTC. This codes for CASSESRETTYGGYTF. Full variable domain (rest looked up from reference TRBV9 and TRBJ1-2): DSGVTQTPKHLITATGQRVTLRCSPRSGDLSVYWYQQSLDQGLQFLIQYYNGEERAKGNILERFSAQQFPDLHSELNLSSLELGDSALYFCASSESRETTYGGYTFGSGTRLTVV.